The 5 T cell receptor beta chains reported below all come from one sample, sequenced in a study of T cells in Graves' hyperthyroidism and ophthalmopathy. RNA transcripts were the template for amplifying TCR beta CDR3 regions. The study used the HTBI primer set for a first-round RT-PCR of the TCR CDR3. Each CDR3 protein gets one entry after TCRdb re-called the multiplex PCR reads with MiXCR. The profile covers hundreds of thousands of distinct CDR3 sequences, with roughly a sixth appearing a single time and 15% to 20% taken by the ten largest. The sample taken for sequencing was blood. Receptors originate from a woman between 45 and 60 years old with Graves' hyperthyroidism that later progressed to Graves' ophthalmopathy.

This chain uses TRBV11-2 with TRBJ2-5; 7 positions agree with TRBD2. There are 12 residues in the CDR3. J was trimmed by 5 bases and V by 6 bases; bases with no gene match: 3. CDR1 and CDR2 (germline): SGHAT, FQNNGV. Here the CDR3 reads CASRAGWETQYF. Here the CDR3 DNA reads TGTGCCAGCAGAGCGGGGTGGGAGACCCAGTACTTC.

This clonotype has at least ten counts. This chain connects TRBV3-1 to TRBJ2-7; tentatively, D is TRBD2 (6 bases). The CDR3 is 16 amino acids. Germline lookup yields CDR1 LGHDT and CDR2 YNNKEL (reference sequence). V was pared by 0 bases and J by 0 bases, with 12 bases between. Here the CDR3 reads CASSQDRAGRSYEQYF. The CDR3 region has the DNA TGTGCCAGCAGCCAAGATCGGGCGGGGCGCTCCTACGAGCAGTACTTC.

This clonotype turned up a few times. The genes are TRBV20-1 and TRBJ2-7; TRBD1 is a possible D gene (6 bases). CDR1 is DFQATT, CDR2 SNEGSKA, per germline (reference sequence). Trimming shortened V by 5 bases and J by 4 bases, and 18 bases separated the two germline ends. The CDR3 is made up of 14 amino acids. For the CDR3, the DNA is TGCAGTGCTCGGACAGAGGGGTTGATGTACGAGCAGTACTTC. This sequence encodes CSARTEGLMYEQYF.

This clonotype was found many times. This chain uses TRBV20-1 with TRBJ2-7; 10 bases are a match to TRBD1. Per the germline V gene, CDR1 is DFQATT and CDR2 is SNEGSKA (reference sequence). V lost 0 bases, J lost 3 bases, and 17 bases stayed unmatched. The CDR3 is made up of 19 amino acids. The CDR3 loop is CSAREYMRDGGTGDYEQYF. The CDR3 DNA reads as TGCAGTGCTAGAGAGTACATGAGGGACGGCGGGACAGGGGACTACGAGCAGTACTTC.

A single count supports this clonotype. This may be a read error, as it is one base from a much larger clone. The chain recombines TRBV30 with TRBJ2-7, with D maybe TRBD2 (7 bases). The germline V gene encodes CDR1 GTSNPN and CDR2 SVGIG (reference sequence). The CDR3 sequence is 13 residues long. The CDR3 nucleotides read TGTGCCTGGAGTGTGTCGGGGGGCTACGAGCAGTGCTTC. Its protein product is CAWSVSGGYEQCF.